This entry lists 28 T cell receptor beta chains sequenced from one sample in a study of long-term antiretroviral therapy in people with HIV. Version v3.0 of the immunoSEQ assay was performed at survey level. Libraries were prepared by immunoSEQ multiplex PCR; TCRdb keeps only in-frame clonotypes and omits some of them. The profile shows some 35,000 clones, roughly 87% of them singletons. The sequenced sample was unsorted PBMCs, obtained 0.6 years after starting antiretroviral therapy. The source of these receptors is a man between 18 and 29 years old with HIV.

This clone was counted a single time. This rearrangement joins TRBV29-1 to TRBJ2-1; 10 nucleotides align to TRBD2. V lost 4 bases and J lost 9; bases outside the gene matches: 12. The length of the CDR3 is 15 residues. Germline V gene sequence: CDR1 SQVTM, CDR2 ANQGSEA. This CDR3 is CSVVPSGSVFGEQFF. In nucleotides, the CDR3 is TGCAGCGTTGTCCCTAGCGGGAGCGTCTTTGGTGAGCAGTTCTTC.

The rearrangement links TRBV19 to TRBJ2-7; D is undetermined. The CDR3 has 13 residues. CDR1 is LNHDA, CDR2 SQIVND, per germline (reference sequence). Trimming stripped 4 bases from V and 0 bases from J, with 7 bases between. CDR3 loop: CASSTDHSYEQYF. CDR3 nucleotides: TGTGCCAGTAGTACCGACCACTCCTACGAGCAGTACTTC.

The J gene is TRBJ1-5, the V gene TRBV28; D may be TRBD1 (5 bases). The ends were cut back, 7 bases at V and 2 bases at J, with 18 bases in the middle. CDR3 length: 16 residues. Germline values: CDR1 MDHEN, CDR2 SYDVKM. CDR3 sequence: CASTYYPGKGNQPQHF. Here the CDR3 DNA reads TGTGCCAGCACCTATTATCCAGGGAAAGGCAATCAGCCCCAGCATTTT.

The chain joins TRBV13 to TRBJ2-1, with D perhaps TRBD1 (5 bases). The CDR3 totals 13 residues. CDR1 is PRHDT and CDR2 is FYEKMQ in the germline V gene (reference sequence). V lost 0 bases and J lost 9, with 9 bases in between. The CDR3 DNA follows: TGTGCCAGCAGCTTAGGCAGGGTTGGTGAGCAGTTCTTC. Translating gives CASSLGRVGEQFF.

The J gene is TRBJ2-3, the V gene TRBV7-2, with TRBD1 identical over 9 bases. The J segment lost 6 bases and the V segment lost 5 bases, leaving 3 bases of the junction unmatched. The CDR3 sequence is 13 residues long. The germline V gene encodes CDR1 SGHTA and CDR2 FQGNSA. In DNA form, the CDR3 reads TGTGCCAGCAGCCGGGACAGGGTGGATACGCAGTATTTT. Translated: CASSRDRVDTQYF.

CDR3 residues: CASSPWTRSGELFF. Here the CDR3 DNA reads TGCGCCAGCAGCCCTTGGACCCGGTCCGGGGAGCTGTTTTTT. The chain couples TRBV4-3 to TRBJ2-2; D unresolved. CDR1 and CDR2 (germline): LGHNA, YSLEER. V dropped 4 bases and J dropped 6 bases, with 12 bases sitting between them. This CDR3 spans 14 amino acids.

This clone was seen once. The V and J genes are TRBV9 and TRBJ2-2, with D maybe TRBD2 (5 bases). Between the trimmed V and J ends, which lost 7 bases and 4 bases, there was a span of 14 bases. The CDR3 spans 14 residues. The germline V gene encodes CDR1 SGDLS and CDR2 YYNGEE. The CDR3 sequence: CASAEGPSTGELFF. The CDR3 DNA is TGTGCCAGCGCCGAGGGTCCCTCCACCGGGGAGCTGTTTTTT.

The gene calls are TRBV6-5 and TRBJ1-2, with no clear D. The CDR3 runs to 15 residues. V lost 0 bases and J 5 bases, leaving 13 bases between the germline ends. The germline V gene encodes CDR1 MNHEY and CDR2 SVGAGI. As DNA, the CDR3 is TGTGCCAGCAGTTACTCTGGGCTGGGATATTATGGCTACACCTTC. Translated: CASSYSGLGYYGYTF.

The rearrangement links TRBV19 to TRBJ2-5, with 10 nucleotides matching TRBD2. The CDR3 extends over 16 amino acids. The germline gives CDR1 LNHDA, CDR2 SQIVND (reference sequence). V shed 5 bases and J 2 bases; nucleotides not matched to a gene: 8. CDR3 coding DNA: TGTGCCAGTAGTTCTCCCTTGACTAGCGGGCAAGAGACCCAGTACTTC. This translates into CASSSPLTSGQETQYF.

This rearrangement joins TRBV14 to TRBJ1-2; D might be TRBD1 (5 bases). The CDR3 covers 13 residues. V lost 5 bases and J lost 1, with 8 bases in between. Germline assignment: CDR1 SGHDN and CDR2 FVKESK. CDR3 in amino acids: CASSAQVNYGYTF. CDR3 bases: TGTGCCAGCAGCGCACAGGTTAACTATGGCTACACCTTC.

CDR3 DNA sequence: TGTGCCAGCAGTTTTGGAGGGACAGGGAGTCAGACCCAGTACTTC. Its protein is CASSFGGTGSQTQYF. This chain uses TRBV27 with TRBJ2-5, with 9 bases that match TRBD1. V was pared by 3 bases and J by 6 bases, with 8 bases of the junction left unmatched. Germline assignment: CDR1 MNHEY and CDR2 SMNVEV (reference sequence). CDR3 length equals 15 residues.

V usage is TRBV27 and J usage is TRBJ2-1; D unclear. V dropped 2 bases and J dropped 8 bases, with 4 bases sitting between them. CDR1 is MNHEY and CDR2 is SMNVEV in the germline V gene (reference sequence). CDR3 length: 11 amino acids. CDR3 DNA: TGTGCCAGCAGTTTAGGGGATGAGCAGTTCTTC. Encoded protein: CASSLGDEQFF.

The rearrangement links TRBV15 to TRBJ2-1; 12 positions agree with TRBD2. CDR1 and CDR2 (germline): LNHNV, YYDKDF (reference sequence). The CDR3 length is 13 residues. Trimming cost V 9 bases and J 15 bases; bases outside gene matches: 12. CDR3 sequence reads: CATSRLAGDNWFF. The CDR3 nucleotides are TGTGCCACATCAAGACTAGCGGGAGACAATTGGTTCTTC. The whole variable domain, remainder taken from reference TRBV15 and TRBJ2-1, is DAMVIQNPRYQVTQFGKPVTLSCSQTLNHNVMYWYQQKSSQAPKLLFHYYDKDFNNEADTPDNFQSRRPNTSFCFLDIRSPGLGDTAMYLCATSRLAGDNWFFGPGTRLTVL.

This chain uses TRBV27 with TRBJ1-5, with TRBD1 matching 8 bases. The CDR3 length is 18 residues. Germline trimming cut 5 bases from V and 1 base from J; bases unmatched to any gene: 13. Per the germline V gene, CDR1 is MNHEY and CDR2 is SMNVEV (reference sequence). The chain's CDR3 is CASSPQSGTGRSNQPQHF. In DNA, the CDR3 is TGTGCCAGCAGTCCACAATCAGGGACAGGTCGGAGCAATCAGCCCCAGCATTTT.

The gene calls are TRBV9 and TRBJ2-1; TRBD1 is a possible D gene (6 bases). The CDR3 spans 15 residues. Trimming left V 3 bases short and J 0 bases short, with 10 bases between. Germline values: CDR1 SGDLS, CDR2 YYNGEE. CDR3 protein: CASSGGPSSYNEQFF. CDR3 coding DNA: TGTGCCAGCAGCGGGGGGCCCAGCTCCTACAATGAGCAGTTCTTC.

V and J are TRBV5-6 and TRBJ2-5, with a possible D match to TRBD2 (5 bases). The CDR3 length is 12 residues. V lost 2 bases and J lost 3, with 5 bases in between. Germline CDR1 SGHDT, CDR2 YYEEEE. CDR3 coding DNA: TGTGCCAGCAGCTTCGGGGAAGAGACCCAGTACTTC. Amino acids: CASSFGEETQYF.

The chain links TRBV5-6 to TRBJ2-7; TRBD1 matches at 10 bases. The germline V gene has CDR1 SGHDT and CDR2 YYEEEE. The CDR3 sequence is 15 residues long. J gave up 3 bases and V 0 bases, and 3 bases lay outside the gene matches. For the CDR3, the DNA is TGTGCCAGCAGCTTGGAGGGACAGGGGCTCTACGAGCAGTACTTC. Translating it yields CASSLEGQGLYEQYF.

V usage is TRBV27 and J usage is TRBJ2-5; 8 nucleotides line up with TRBD1. The CDR3 length is 14 residues. Per germline, CDR1 MNHEY and CDR2 SMNVEV (reference sequence). V gave up 5 bases and J gave up 5 bases; unmatched junction bases: 7. The CDR3 loop is CASSVQGAKETQYF. The DNA of the CDR3 is TGTGCCAGCAGTGTGCAGGGGGCGAAGGAGACCCAGTACTTC.

This sequence joins TRBV7-9 and TRBJ1-1; tentatively, D is TRBD1 (5 bases). CDR3 length: 15 amino acids. The germline gives CDR1 SEHNR, CDR2 FQNEAQ (reference sequence). V lost 5 bases, J lost 0 bases, and 13 bases lay in between. The CDR3: CASSPTASMNTEAFF. The CDR3 DNA reads as TGTGCCAGCAGCCCGACAGCCTCTATGAACACTGAAGCTTTCTTT.

The chain employs TRBV19 and TRBJ1-5; TRBD1 matches 9 bases. With 3 bases clipped from V and 4 bases from J, the junction kept 4 bases outside the gene matches. The CDR3 contains 15 residues. In germline, CDR1 is LNHDA, CDR2 SQIVND (reference sequence). CDR3 DNA: TGTGCCAGTAGTATTAACAGGGGGCTAAATCAGCCCCAGCATTTT. The encoded protein is CASSINRGLNQPQHF.

This rearrangement joins TRBV5-4 to TRBJ2-7, with 9 nucleotides matching TRBD1. This CDR3 has 17 amino acids. Germline V lookup: CDR1 SGHNT, CDR2 YYREEE (reference sequence). J lost 4 bases, V lost 0 bases, and 11 bases had no gene match. The CDR3, as DNA: TGTGCCAGCAGCTTGGCACCACCGGGACAGGGCTTTTACGAGCAGTACTTC. Protein product: CASSLAPPGQGFYEQYF.

This chain joins TRBV28 and TRBJ2-5; D not resolved. Trimming stripped 4 bases from V and 4 bases from J, with 13 bases between. CDR1 MDHEN and CDR2 SYDVKM come from the germline V gene. The CDR3 covers 14 residues. In nucleotides, the CDR3 is TGTGCCAGCAGTTCTCTTTTCCCCACAGAGACCCAGTACTTC. Its protein is CASSSLFPTETQYF.

This chain connects TRBV5-4 to TRBJ2-2, with D possibly TRBD2 on 5 matching bases. V lost 5 bases to trimming and J lost 0 bases, with 14 bases between them. The germline CDR1 and CDR2 sequences are SGHNT and YYREEE (reference sequence). This CDR3 has 16 residues. The CDR3 reads CASSSPTGTNTGELFF. DNA of the CDR3: TGTGCCAGCAGTTCACCCACCGGGACGAACACCGGGGAGCTGTTTTTT.

The chain recombines TRBV10-3 with TRBJ2-7; D is uncertain. This CDR3 has 12 amino acids. The germline gives CDR1 ENHRY, CDR2 SYGVKD. CDR3 in DNA: TGTGCTACGCTAGGGCAAACCTACGAGCAGTACTTC. Its protein product is CATLGQTYEQYF.

The V call is TRBV7-2, the J call TRBJ2-1, with 8 positions matching TRBD1. The CDR3 extends over 15 amino acids. V was pared by 1 base and J by 9 bases, with 8 bases of the junction left unmatched. Per germline, CDR1 SGHTA and CDR2 FQGNSA. For the CDR3, the DNA is TGTGCCAGCAGCTTAGATCCGACAGGGGTACGTGAGCAGTTCTTC. Encoded protein: CASSLDPTGVREQFF.

The chain carries TRBV7-9 and TRBJ2-3; TRBD2 might be the D (7 bases). V dropped 5 bases and J dropped 3 bases, with 12 bases sitting between them. Germline values: CDR1 SEHNR, CDR2 FQNEAQ (reference sequence). This CDR3 is built from 14 residues. CDR3 residues: CASSQRGATDTQYF. Here the CDR3 DNA reads TGTGCCAGCAGCCAACGGGGGGCGACAGATACGCAGTATTTT.

The sample holds a few counts of this clone. The V and J genes are TRBV5-5 and TRBJ2-7; weak D call: TRBD1 (6 bases). This CDR3 spans 13 amino acids. Germline V gives CDR1 SGHKS, CDR2 YYEKEE (reference sequence). Trimming pared 4 bases from V and 5 bases from J, leaving 13 bases between. CDR3 loop: CASSPTGWDEQYF. The CDR3 DNA is TGTGCCAGCAGCCCCACAGGGTGGGACGAGCAGTACTTC.

This chain links TRBV18 with TRBJ2-1; 8 nucleotides line up with TRBD2. V was clipped by 4 bases and J by 6 bases; unmatched bases: 11. Germline lookup yields CDR1 KGHSH and CDR2 LQKENI. The length of the CDR3 is 16 residues. The CDR3 nucleotides are TGTGCCAGCTCACGTAGACAAGCGGGAGAGGGCAATGAGCAGTTCTTC. This codes for CASSRRQAGEGNEQFF.